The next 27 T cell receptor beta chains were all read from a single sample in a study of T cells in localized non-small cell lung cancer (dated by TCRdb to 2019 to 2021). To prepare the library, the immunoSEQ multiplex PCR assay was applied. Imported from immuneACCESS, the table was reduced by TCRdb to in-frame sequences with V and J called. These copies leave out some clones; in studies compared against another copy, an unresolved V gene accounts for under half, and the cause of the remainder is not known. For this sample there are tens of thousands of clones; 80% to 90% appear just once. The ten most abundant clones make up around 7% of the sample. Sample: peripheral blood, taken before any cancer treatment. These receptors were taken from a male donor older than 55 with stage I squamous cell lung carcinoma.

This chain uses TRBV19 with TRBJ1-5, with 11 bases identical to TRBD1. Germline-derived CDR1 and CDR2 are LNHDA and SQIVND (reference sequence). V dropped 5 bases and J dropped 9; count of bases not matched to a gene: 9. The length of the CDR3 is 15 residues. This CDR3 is CASSAWDRGEGPQHF. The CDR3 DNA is TGTGCCAGTAGTGCATGGGACAGGGGGGAAGGGCCCCAGCATTTT. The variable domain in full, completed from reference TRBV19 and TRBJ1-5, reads DGGITQSPKYLFRKEGQNVTLSCEQNLNHDAMYWYRQDPGQGLRLIYYSQIVNDFQKGDIAEGYSVSREKKESFPLTVTSAQKNPTAFYLCASSAWDRGEGPQHFGDGTRLSIL.

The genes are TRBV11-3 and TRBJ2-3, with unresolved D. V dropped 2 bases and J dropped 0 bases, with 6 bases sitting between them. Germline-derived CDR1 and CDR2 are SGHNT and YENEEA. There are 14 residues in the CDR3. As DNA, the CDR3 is TGTGCCAGCAGCTTACGTTCGAGCACAGATACGCAGTATTTT. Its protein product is CASSLRSSTDTQYF.

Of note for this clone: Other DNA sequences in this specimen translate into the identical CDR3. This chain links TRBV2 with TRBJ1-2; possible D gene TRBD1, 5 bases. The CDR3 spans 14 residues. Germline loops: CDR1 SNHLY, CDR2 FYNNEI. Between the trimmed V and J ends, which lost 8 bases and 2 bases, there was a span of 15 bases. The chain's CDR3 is CASSRGAGNYGYTF. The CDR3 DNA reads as TGTGCCAGCTCACGCGGAGCAGGGAACTATGGCTACACCTTC.

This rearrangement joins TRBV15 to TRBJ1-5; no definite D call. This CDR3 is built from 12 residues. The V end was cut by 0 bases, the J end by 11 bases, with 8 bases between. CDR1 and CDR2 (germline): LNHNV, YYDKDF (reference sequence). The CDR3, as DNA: TGTGCCACCAGCAGAGACCTTTGGGCCCAGCATTTT. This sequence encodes CATSRDLWAQHF. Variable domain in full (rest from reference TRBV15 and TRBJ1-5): DAMVIQNPRYQVTQFGKPVTLSCSQTLNHNVMYWYQQKSSQAPKLLFHYYDKDFNNEADTPDNFQSRRPNTSFCFLDIRSPGLGDTAMYLCATSRDLWAQHFGDGTRLSIL.

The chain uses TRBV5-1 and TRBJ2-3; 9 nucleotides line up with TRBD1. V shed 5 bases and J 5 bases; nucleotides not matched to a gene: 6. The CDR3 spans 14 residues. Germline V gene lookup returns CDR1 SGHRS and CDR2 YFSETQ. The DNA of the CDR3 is TGCGCCAGCAGTAGACAGGGGGGAGAAGATACGCAGTATTTT. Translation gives CASSRQGGEDTQYF.

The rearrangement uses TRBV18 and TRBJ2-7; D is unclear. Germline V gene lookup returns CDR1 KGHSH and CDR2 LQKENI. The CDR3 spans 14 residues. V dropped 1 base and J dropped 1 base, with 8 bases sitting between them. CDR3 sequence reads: CASSPLQVSYEQYF. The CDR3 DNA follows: TGTGCCAGCTCACCACTTCAGGTTTCCTACGAGCAGTACTTC.

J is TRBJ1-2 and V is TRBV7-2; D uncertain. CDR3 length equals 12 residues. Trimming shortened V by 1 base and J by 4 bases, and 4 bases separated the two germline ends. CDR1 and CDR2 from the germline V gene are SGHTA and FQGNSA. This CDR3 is CASSLEGYGYTF. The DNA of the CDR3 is TGTGCCAGCAGCTTAGAGGGCTATGGCTACACCTTC.

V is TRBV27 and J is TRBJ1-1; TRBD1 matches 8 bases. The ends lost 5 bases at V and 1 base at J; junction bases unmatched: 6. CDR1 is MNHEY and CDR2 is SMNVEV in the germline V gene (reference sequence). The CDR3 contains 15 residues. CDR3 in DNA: TGTGCCAGCAGTCCCTGGACAGGGACGAACACTGAAGCTTTCTTT. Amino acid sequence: CASSPWTGTNTEAFF.

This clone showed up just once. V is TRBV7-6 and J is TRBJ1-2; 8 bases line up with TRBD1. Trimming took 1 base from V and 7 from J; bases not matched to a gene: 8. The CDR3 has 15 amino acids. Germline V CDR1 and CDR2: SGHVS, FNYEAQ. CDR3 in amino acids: CASSLEARGLAGYTF. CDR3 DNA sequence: TGTGCCAGCAGCTTAGAGGCCAGGGGGCTAGCTGGCTACACCTTC.

The CDR3 DNA sequence: TGCGCCAGCAGTTTGACAGGGGGCTCCTACAATGAGCAGTTCTTC. It codes for CASSLTGGSYNEQFF. This chain joins TRBV5-1 and TRBJ2-1; 9 nucleotides agree with TRBD1. CDR3 length: 15 residues. CDR1 is SGHRS, CDR2 YFSETQ, per germline. With V trimmed by 5 bases and J by 0 bases, 3 bases remained unmatched.

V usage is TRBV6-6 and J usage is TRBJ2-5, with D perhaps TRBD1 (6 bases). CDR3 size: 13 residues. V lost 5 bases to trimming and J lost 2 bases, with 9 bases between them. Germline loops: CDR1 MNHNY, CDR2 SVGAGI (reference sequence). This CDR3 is CASSRDIQETQYF. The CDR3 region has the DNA TGTGCCAGCAGTCGGGACATTCAAGAGACCCAGTACTTC.

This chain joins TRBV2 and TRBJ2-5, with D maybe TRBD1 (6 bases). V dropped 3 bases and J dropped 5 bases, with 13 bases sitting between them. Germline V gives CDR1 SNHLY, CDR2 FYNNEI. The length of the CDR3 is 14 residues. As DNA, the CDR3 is TGTGCCAGCAGTGAGGGGGCGCTGGCGGAGACCCAGTACTTC. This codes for CASSEGALAETQYF.

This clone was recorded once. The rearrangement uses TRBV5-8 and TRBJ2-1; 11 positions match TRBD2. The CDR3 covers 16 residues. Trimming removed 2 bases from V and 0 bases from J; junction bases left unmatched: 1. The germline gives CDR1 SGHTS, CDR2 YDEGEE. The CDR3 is CASSLLAGVSYNEQFF. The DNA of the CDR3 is TGTGCCAGCAGCTTACTAGCGGGGGTCTCCTACAATGAGCAGTTCTTC. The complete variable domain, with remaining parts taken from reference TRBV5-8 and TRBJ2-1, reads EAGVTQSPTHLIKTRGQQATLRCSPISGHTSVYWYQQALGLGLQFLLWYDEGEERNRGNFPPRFSGRQFPNYSSELNVNALELEDSALYLCASSLLAGVSYNEQFFGPGTRLTVL.

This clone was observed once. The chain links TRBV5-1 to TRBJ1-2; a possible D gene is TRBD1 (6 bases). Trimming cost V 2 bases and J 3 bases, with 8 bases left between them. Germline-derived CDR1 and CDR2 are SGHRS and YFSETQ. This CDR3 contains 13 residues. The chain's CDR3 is CASSLQGDYGYTF. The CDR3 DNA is TGCGCCAGCAGCTTACAGGGTGACTATGGCTACACCTTC.

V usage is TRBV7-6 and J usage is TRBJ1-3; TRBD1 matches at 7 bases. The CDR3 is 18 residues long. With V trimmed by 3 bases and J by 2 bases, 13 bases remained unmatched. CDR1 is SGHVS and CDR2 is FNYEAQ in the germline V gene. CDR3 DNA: TGTGCCAGCAGCTTTGGGGAACTAGTGACAGGGACTGGAAACACCATATATTTT. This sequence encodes CASSFGELVTGTGNTIYF. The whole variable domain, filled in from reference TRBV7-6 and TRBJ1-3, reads GAGVSQSPRYKVTKRGQDVALRCDPISGHVSLYWYRQALGQGPEFLTYFNYEAQQDKSGLPNDRFSAERPEGSISTLTIQRTEQRDSAMYRCASSFGELVTGTGNTIYFGEGSWLTVV.

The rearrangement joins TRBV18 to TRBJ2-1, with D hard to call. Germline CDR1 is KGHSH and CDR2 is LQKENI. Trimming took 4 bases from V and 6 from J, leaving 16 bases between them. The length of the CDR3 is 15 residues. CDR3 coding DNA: TGTGCCAGCTCACTAGGGTCTGCAACTACCAATGAGCAGTTCTTC. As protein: CASSLGSATTNEQFF.

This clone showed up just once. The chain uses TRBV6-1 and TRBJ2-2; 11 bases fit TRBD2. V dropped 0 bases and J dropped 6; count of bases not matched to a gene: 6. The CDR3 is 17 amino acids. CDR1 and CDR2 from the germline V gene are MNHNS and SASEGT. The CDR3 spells CASSEARLAGGAGELFF. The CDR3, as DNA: TGTGCCAGCAGTGAAGCGCGGCTAGCGGGGGGAGCCGGGGAGCTGTTTTTT.

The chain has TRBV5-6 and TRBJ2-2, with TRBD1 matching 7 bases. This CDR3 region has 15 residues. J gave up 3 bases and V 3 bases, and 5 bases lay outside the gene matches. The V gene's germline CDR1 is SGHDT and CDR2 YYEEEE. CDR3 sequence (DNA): TGTGCCAGCAGCTGGGGCACAGGGGACACCGGGGAGCTGTTTTTT. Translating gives CASSWGTGDTGELFF.

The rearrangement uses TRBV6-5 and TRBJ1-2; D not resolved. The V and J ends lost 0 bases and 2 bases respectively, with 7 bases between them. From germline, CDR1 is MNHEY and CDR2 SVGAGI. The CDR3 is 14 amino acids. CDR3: CASSYSRGNYGYTF. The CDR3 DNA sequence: TGTGCCAGCAGTTACTCGAGAGGGAACTATGGCTACACCTTC.

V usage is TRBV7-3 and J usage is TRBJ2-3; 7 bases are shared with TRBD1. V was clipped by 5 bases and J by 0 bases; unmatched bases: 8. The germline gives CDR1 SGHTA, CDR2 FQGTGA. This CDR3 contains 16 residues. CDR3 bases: TGTGCCAGCAGCGAAACCCCGACAGGGAGCACAGATACGCAGTATTTT. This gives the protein CASSETPTGSTDTQYF.

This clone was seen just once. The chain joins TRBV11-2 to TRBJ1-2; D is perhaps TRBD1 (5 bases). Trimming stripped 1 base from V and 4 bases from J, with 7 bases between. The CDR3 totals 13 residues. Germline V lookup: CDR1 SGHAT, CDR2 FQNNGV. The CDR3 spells CASSLGQFYGYTF. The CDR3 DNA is TGTGCCAGCAGCTTAGGACAGTTCTATGGCTACACCTTC.

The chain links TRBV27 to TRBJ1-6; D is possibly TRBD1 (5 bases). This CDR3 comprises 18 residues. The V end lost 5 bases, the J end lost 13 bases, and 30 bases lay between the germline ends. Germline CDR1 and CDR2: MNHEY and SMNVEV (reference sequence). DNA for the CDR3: TGTGCCAGCAGTCCGGAGGGCAGCAGGGTTAGGGGAAAGGGTCCCCTCCACTTT. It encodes CASSPEGSRVRGKGPLHF.

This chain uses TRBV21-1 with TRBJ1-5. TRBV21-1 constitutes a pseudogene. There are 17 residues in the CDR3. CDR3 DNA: TGTGCCATCCAGAGGAGGGGGAAGTGGTATAGCAATCAGCCCCAGCATTTT. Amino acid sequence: CAIQRRGKWYSNQPQHF.

The CDR3 sequence is CASRQGANTEAFF. The CDR3 DNA is TGTGCCAGCAGACAGGGGGCGAACACTGAAGCTTTCTTT. This chain uses TRBV2 with TRBJ1-1; 9 bases are a match to TRBD1. The J segment lost 1 base and the V segment lost 6 bases, leaving 0 bases of the junction unmatched. The germline V gene has CDR1 SNHLY and CDR2 FYNNEI. The CDR3 extends over 13 amino acids.

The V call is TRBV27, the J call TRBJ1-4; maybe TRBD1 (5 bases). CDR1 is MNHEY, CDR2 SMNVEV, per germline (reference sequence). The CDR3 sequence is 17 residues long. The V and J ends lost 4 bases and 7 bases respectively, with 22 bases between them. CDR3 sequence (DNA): TGTGCCAGCAGTTCTGGGACGGACTTCAGTGTAGGTGAAAAACTGTTTTTT. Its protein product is CASSSGTDFSVGEKLFF.

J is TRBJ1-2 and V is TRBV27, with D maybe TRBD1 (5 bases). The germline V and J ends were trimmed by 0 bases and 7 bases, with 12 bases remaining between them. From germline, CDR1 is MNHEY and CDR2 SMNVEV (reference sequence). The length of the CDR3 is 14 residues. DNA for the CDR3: TGTGCCAGCAGTTTATCGTTAGGGGTGGGTGGCTACACCTTC. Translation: CASSLSLGVGGYTF.

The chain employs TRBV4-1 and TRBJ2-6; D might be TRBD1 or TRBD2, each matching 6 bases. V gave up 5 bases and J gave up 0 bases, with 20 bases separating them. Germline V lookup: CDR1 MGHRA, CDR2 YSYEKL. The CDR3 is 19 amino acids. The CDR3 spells CASSGNKGGFDSGANVLTF. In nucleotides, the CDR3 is TGCGCCAGCAGCGGAAACAAAGGGGGGTTTGACTCTGGGGCCAACGTCCTGACTTTC.